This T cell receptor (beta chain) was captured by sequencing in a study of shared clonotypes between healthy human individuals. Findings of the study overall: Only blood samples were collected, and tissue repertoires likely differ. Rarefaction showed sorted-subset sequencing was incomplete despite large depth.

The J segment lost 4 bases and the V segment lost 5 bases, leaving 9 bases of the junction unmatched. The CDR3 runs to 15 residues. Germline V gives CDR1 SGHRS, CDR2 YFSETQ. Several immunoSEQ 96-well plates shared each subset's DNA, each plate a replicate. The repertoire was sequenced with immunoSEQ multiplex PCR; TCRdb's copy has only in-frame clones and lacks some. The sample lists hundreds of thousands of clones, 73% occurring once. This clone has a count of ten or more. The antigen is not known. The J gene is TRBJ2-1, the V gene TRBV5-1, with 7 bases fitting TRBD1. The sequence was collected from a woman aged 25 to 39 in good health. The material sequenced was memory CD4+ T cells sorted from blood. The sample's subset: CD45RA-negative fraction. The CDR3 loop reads CASSLDRLGYNEQFF. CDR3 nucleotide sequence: TGCGCCAGCAGTCTGGACAGGTTGGGGTACAATGAGCAGTTCTTC.